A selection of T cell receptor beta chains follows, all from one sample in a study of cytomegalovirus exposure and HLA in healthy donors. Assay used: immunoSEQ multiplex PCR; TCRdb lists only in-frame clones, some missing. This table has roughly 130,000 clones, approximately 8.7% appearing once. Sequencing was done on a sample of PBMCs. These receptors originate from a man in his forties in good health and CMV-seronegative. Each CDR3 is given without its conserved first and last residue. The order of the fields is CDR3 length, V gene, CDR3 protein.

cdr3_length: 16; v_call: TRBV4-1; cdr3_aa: ASSQFGGTSMRNQPQH
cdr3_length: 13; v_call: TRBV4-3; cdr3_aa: ASSQGTSGTYEQY
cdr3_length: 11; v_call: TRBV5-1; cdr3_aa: ASSLNSNQPPH
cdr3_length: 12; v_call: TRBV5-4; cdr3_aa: ASSLAGAADTQY
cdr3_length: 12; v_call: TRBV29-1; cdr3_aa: SVSARGENEKLF
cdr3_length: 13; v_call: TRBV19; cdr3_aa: ASRESSGIWETQY
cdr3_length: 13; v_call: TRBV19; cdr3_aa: ASSKSGQITGELF
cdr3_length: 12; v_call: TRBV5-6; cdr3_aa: ASSPDRGYSPLH
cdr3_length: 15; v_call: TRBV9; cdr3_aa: ASSAQALAGVYNEQF
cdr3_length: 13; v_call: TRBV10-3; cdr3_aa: AISEQASGYNEQF
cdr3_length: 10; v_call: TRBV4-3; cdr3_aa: ASSQPPTNRA
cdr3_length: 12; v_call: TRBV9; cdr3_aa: ASSVAGSSTEAF
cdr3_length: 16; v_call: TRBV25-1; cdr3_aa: ASSESIPLGQENYGYT
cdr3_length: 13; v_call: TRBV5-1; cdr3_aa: ASSPWAGGEYEQY
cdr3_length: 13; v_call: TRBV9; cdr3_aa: ASSVGGTGTDTQY
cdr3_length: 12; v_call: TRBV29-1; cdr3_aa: SVETSGSYNEQF
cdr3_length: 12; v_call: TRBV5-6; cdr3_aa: ASSLSHHFWEQY
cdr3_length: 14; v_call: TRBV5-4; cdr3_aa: ASSQTGFGTNEKLF
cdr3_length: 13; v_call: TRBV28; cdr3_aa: ASSLGALGSYEQY
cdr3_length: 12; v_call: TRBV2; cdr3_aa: ASNLDRDSYEQY
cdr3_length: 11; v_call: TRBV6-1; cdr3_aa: ASSLGETGELF
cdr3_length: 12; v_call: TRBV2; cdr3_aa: ASSFRGQGHGYT